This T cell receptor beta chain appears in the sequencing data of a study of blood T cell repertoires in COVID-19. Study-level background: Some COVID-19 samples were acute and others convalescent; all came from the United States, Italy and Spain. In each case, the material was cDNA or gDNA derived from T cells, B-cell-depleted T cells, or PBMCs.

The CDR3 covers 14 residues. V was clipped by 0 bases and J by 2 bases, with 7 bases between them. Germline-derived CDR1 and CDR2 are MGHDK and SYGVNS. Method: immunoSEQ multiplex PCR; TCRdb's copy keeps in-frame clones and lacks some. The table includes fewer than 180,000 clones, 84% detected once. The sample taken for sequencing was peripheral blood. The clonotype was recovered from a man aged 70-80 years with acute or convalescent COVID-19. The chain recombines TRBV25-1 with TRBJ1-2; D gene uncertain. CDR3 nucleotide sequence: TGTGCCAGCAGTGAATATCACCTAAACTATGGCTACACCTTC. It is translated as CASSEYHLNYGYTF.